This T cell receptor beta chain comes out of a study of CD8+CD57+ T cells in acquired aplastic anemia. Across the whole study: Sorted CD4+ and CD8+ cells gave an average of approximately 3.1 ug of DNA. Regarding the study as a whole: Shared by patients and controls, 25 to 35 CD8+ CDR3s were abundant in patients. Researchers reported that CD8+ Simpson's diversity was not significantly different in patients versus controls.

About this clonotype: Antigen specificity is unknown. A much larger clonotype is one base distant, so this may be a read error. Given the absence of the conserved phenylalanine or tryptophan at the CDR3 end, a read error is likely.

The study profiled TCR beta VDJ and CDR3 using genomic DNA as template. TCRdb redid the calling of the reads with MiXCR, one entry per CDR3 protein. The sample includes about 270,000 distinct CDR3 sequences, approximately 55% of them seen just once. The CDR3 totals 14 residues. Germline CDR1 reads SGDLS; CDR2 reads YYNGEE. V was pared by 4 bases and J by 4 bases, with 9 bases between. Material for sequencing was sorted CD4+, CD8+, or CD8+CD57+ T cells (not recorded which) from PBMCs. The chain uses TRBV9 and TRBJ1-6, with a weak D call TRBD1 (6 bases). The receptor was derived from a human donor with severe aplastic anemia or a healthy control (not recorded which). The CDR3 is CASSWTAYNSPLHL. CDR3 sequence (DNA): TGTGCCAGCAGCTGGACAGCTTATAATTCACCCCTCCACCTT.